This is a list of T cell receptor beta chains from one sample in a study of blood T cell repertoires in COVID-19. The data were produced by immunoSEQ multiplex PCR, yet TCRdb's version contains in-frame clones alone and is incomplete. The data hold under 300,000 clones, with 80% to 90% observed a single time. Sequencing was performed on PBMCs or T cells enriched from blood (not recorded which). These receptors came from a woman in her 50s who had recovered from COVID-19. The CDR3 runs from the conserved cysteine through the conserved F or W. The D gene is left open where the match is weak. For some rows the clone size is stated as once, few or many, or as a class when expanded; others skip it.

>TRBV5-1|TRBJ1-2|NA|TRBD1
TGCGCCAGCAGCTCCCGGACAGGGGGCAATGGCTACACCTTC
CASSSRTGGNGYTF
>TRBV11-2|TRBJ2-1|NA|TRBD2
TGTGCCAGCAGCTTAAAGACTAGCGGGAGTTCTTCCTACAATGAGCAGTTCTTC
CASSLKTSGSSSYNEQFF
>TRBV27|TRBJ1-5|NA|NA
TGTGCCAGCAGTTCGCAGGGTACGAGCAATCAGCCCCAGCATTTT
CASSSQGTSNQPQHF
>TRBV27|TRBJ1-4|NA|NA
TGTGCCAGCAGTTCCCGGTGGGGAAGGGGTCGTGAAAAACTGTTTTTT
CASSSRWGRGREKLFF
>TRBV27|TRBJ2-3|NA|TRBD2
TGTGCCAGCACCACGGGACTAGCGGGAGGGAATACGCAGTATTTT
CASTTGLAGGNTQYF
>TRBV6-5|TRBJ1-1|NA|NA
TGTGCCAGCAGTTACATCAGAGGCACTGAAGCTTTCTTT
CASSYIRGTEAFF
>TRBV28|TRBJ1-3|NA|NA
TGTGCCAGCAGTTTATTAGATGGGGGGGCATCTGGAAACACCATATATTTT
CASSLLDGGASGNTIYF
>TRBV15|TRBJ1-5|NA|TRBD1
TGTGCCACCAGCAGACAGACAGGGGGAATGGAGGCGCAGCCCCAGCATTTT
CATSRQTGGMEAQPQHF
>TRBV19|TRBJ1-5|NA|NA
TGTGCCAGTAGTTGGTCCGTACTCGGGAATCAGCCCCAGCATTTT
CASSWSVLGNQPQHF
>TRBV3-1/TRBV3-2|TRBJ1-1|NA|NA
TGTGCCAGCAGCCAAGGGCCGGGACATCCTGAAGCTTTCTTT
CASSQGPGHPEAFF
>TRBV4-1|TRBJ2-1|NA|TRBD2
TGCGCCAGCAGGATCGGACTAGCGGGAGATAATGAGCAGTTCTTC
CASRIGLAGDNEQFF
>TRBV12-3/TRBV12-4|TRBJ1-1|NA|NA
TGTGCCACCCGGGGGGCAACTGAAGCTTTCTTT
CATRGATEAFF
>TRBV5-1|TRBJ1-1|NA|NA
TGCGCCAGCAGCTTGGGACCGACAGCCAACACTGAAGCTTTCTTT
CASSLGPTANTEAFF
>TRBV5-1|TRBJ1-4|NA|NA
TGCGCCAGCAGCTTGGTCGCAGGAAATGAAAAACTGTTTTTT
CASSLVAGNEKLFF
>TRBV7-2|TRBJ2-2|NA|NA
TGTGCCAGCAGCTTAGGGAGTCGGAGCGGGGAGCTGTTTTTT
CASSLGSRSGELFF
>TRBV15|TRBJ1-5|NA|NA
TGTGCCACCAGCAGAGATACAATCCAGCCCCAGCATTTT
CATSRDTIQPQHF
>TRBV13|TRBJ2-4|few|TRBD2
TGTGCCAGCAGCTTAGGCATAACTAGCGGGAGCGGGAAATACTTC
CASSLGITSGSGKYF
>TRBV2|TRBJ1-5|NA|NA
TGTGCCAGCAAAGGAGGGGAGGGGAATCAGCCCCAGCATTTT
CASKGGEGNQPQHF
>TRBV7-9|TRBJ1-4|NA|NA
TGTGCCAGCACCAGCAGGGGAGGGGGAAATGAAAAACTGTTTTTT
CASTSRGGGNEKLFF
>TRBV5-8|TRBJ2-1|few|TRBD1
TGTGCCAGCAGCCCCTGGACAGGGGATAACAATGCGATGGAGCAGTTCTTC
CASSPWTGDNNAMEQFF
>TRBV5-4|TRBJ1-3|NA|TRBD1
TGTGCCAGCAGCTTGGGGACAGGGGCGGGAAACACCATATATTTT
CASSLGTGAGNTIYF
>TRBV6-5|TRBJ2-2|NA|TRBD2
TGTGCCAGCAGTTCGCGGGAGGACACCGGGGAGCTGTTTTTT
CASSSREDTGELFF
>TRBV11-3|TRBJ2-2|once|TRBD2
TGTGCCAGCAGCGCCCCGGGACTAGCGGGAGCCGGGGAGCTGTTTTTT
CASSAPGLAGAGELFF
>TRBV19|TRBJ2-1|NA|TRBD2
TGTGCCAGTAGTATACTAGCGGGAGGGAAGAATGAGCAGTTCTTC
CASSILAGGKNEQFF
>TRBV4-2|TRBJ1-6|NA|TRBD1
TGTGCCAGCAGTCCCGGACAGGGCCAAGGGTCACCCCTCCACTTT
CASSPGQGQGSPLHF
>TRBV2|TRBJ2-7|NA|NA
TGTGCCAGTGGGGGGGAGCAGTACTTC
CASGGEQYF
>TRBV6-5|TRBJ2-1|once|NA
TGTGCCAGCAGTCATGCGGTAGGGAGCTGGTTTGAGCAGTTCTTC
CASSHAVGSWFEQFF
>TRBV2|TRBJ2-7|NA|NA
TGTGCCAGCAGCACCGGGACTCACACCTACGAGCAGTACTTC
CASSTGTHTYEQYF
>TRBV28|TRBJ2-7|NA|TRBD2
TGTGCCAGCAGTTTATCGGGGGGAGGACACGAGCAGTACTTC
CASSLSGGGHEQYF
>TRBV5-8|TRBJ1-1|few|NA
TGTGCCAGCAGTAAACTACCCCGGCTCATGAACACTGAAGCTTTCTTT
CASSKLPRLMNTEAFF
>TRBV19|TRBJ1-2|NA|NA
TGTGCCAGTAGTATAGTTTCGACAGGATACGGCTACACCTTC
CASSIVSTGYGYTF
>TRBV6-6|TRBJ2-7|NA|NA
TGTGCCAGCAGTGAGCGGTACTACGAGCAGTACTTC
CASSERYYEQYF
>TRBV9|TRBJ2-1|NA|NA
TGTGCCAGCAAGAGTGGCGGGACCAGCTCCTACAATGAGCAGTTCTTC
CASKSGGTSSYNEQFF
>TRBV25-1|TRBJ1-6|NA|NA
TGTGCCAGCGGAGGAGGGAATAATTCACCCCTCCACTTT
CASGGGNNSPLHF
>TRBV6-1|TRBJ1-2|NA|NA
TGTGCCAGCAGTGAAAGGGCAGGGAGGGACTATGGCTACACCTTC
CASSERAGRDYGYTF
>TRBV2|TRBJ2-1|NA|TRBD1
TGTGCCAGCAAGCAGGGGGCTAACAATGAGCAGTTCTTC
CASKQGANNEQFF
>TRBV6-5|TRBJ2-1|NA|TRBD1
TGTGCCAGCAGTTCATTCGGGACAGTGAACCGTGAGCAGTTCTTC
CASSSFGTVNREQFF
>TRBV28|TRBJ1-4|NA|NA
TGTGCCAGCAGTTTCGTTAGGGCAGGGGTTGCAACTAATGAAAAACTGTTTTTT
CASSFVRAGVATNEKLFF
>TRBV4-1|TRBJ1-5|NA|NA
TGCGCCAGCAGCCAAGAACCGGCGGGACGGAATCAGCCCCAGCATTTT
CASSQEPAGRNQPQHF
>TRBV28|TRBJ1-3|once|TRBD1
TGTGCCAGCAGTTTATTTACGGGACAGGGGGCCCCTGGAAACACCATATATTTT
CASSLFTGQGAPGNTIYF
>TRBV7-2|TRBJ1-1|NA|NA
TGTGCCAGCAGCTTGGGGGGGCTGTACACTGAAGCTTTCTTT
CASSLGGLYTEAFF
>TRBV28|TRBJ1-5|NA|NA
TGTGCCAGCAGTTATCCGGCCTCGCTCGGGCAGCCCCAGCATTTT
CASSYPASLGQPQHF
>TRBV2|TRBJ1-5|few|NA
TGTGCCAGCAGTAGCGGGGCGAATCAGCCCCAGCATTTT
CASSSGANQPQHF